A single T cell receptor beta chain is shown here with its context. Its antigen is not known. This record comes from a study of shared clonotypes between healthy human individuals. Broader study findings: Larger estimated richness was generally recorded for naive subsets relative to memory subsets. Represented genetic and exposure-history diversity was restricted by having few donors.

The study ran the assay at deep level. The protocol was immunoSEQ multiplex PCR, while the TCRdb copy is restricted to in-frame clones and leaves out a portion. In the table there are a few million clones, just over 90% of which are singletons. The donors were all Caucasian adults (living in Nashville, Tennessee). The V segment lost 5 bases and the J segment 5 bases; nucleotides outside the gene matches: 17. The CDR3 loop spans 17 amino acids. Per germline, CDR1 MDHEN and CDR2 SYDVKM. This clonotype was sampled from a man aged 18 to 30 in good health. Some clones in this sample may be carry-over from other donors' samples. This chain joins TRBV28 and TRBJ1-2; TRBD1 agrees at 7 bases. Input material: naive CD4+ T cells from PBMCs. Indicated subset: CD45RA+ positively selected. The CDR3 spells CASSLSNPRQGGYGYTF. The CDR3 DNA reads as TGTGCCAGCAGTCTCTCCAACCCTAGACAGGGTGGGTATGGCTACACCTTC.